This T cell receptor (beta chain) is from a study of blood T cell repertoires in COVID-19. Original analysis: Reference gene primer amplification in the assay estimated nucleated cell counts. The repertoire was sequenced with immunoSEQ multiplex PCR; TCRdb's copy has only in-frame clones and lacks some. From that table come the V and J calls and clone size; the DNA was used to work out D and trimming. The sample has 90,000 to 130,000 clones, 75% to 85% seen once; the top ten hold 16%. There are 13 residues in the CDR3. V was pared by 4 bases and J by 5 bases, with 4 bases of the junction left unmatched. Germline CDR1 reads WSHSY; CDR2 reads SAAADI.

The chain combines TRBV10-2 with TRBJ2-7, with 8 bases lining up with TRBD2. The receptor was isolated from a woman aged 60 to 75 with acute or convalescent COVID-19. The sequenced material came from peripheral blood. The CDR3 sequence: CASSGSGVHEQYF. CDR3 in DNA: TGCGCCAGCAGTGGTAGCGGGGTCCACGAGCAGTACTTC.